The 30 T cell receptor beta chains below were found in one sample sequenced in a study of lymphopenia after photon versus proton radiotherapy. Here immunoSEQ multiplex PCR was the method, and the copy in TCRdb shows in-frame clones only, minus some. The sample contains approximately 160,000 clones, roughly nine tenths of which appear only once. Sequences were derived from peripheral blood, sampled from a patient treated with photon-based radiotherapy. The source is a man over 45 with gastric cancer.

The gene calls are TRBV9 and TRBJ2-7, with D uncertain. Germline CDR1 reads SGDLS; CDR2 reads YYNGEE. Trimming shortened V by 4 bases and J by 1 base, and 9 bases separated the two germline ends. This CDR3 spans 13 amino acids. The CDR3 reads CASSSGSSYEQYF. The CDR3 nucleotides read TGTGCCAGCAGCTCTGGCAGTTCCTACGAGCAGTACTTC.

The rearrangement uses TRBV19 and TRBJ1-5; TRBD1 might be the D (6 bases). The germline V and J ends were trimmed by 5 bases and 2 bases, with 13 bases remaining between them. CDR3 length: 15 amino acids. The germline V gene has CDR1 LNHDA and CDR2 SQIVND (reference sequence). CDR3 sequence (DNA): TGTGCCAGTAGTTCTATACAGGGAGGCAATCAGCCCCAGCATTTT. Its protein product is CASSSIQGGNQPQHF.

As concerns this clone: Other DNA sequences from this sample encode an identical CDR3 as well. The rearrangement joins TRBV18 to TRBJ1-5; 11 bases are shared with TRBD1. Trimming at V came to 3 bases and at J to 4 bases, leaving 2 bases not matched to a gene. The germline gives CDR1 KGHSH, CDR2 LQKENI. The CDR3 consists of 15 residues. CDR3 sequence: CASSPGTGGNQPQHF. The CDR3 nucleotides read TGTGCCAGCTCACCCGGGACAGGGGGGAATCAGCCCCAGCATTTT.

Written as DNA, the CDR3 is TGCAGTGCTAGCCAGACGGATGAAGCTTTCTTT. Amino acid sequence: CSASQTDEAFF. The chain joins TRBV20-1 to TRBJ1-1; D not certain. Germline V gene lookup returns CDR1 DFQATT and CDR2 SNEGSKA (reference sequence). The CDR3 is 11 residues long. V was cut by 3 bases and J by 7 bases, with 9 bases left in between.

The rearrangement uses TRBV27 and TRBJ2-5; a weak D match, TRBD2 (5 bases). The length of the CDR3 is 13 residues. Germline-derived CDR1 and CDR2 are MNHEY and SMNVEV (reference sequence). V shed 6 bases and J shed 1 base, with 9 bases lying between them. This CDR3 is CASSAGSQETQYF. The CDR3 bases are TGTGCCAGCAGCGCGGGTAGCCAAGAGACCCAGTACTTC.

The chain uses TRBV6-5 and TRBJ2-1, with D possibly TRBD1 on 5 matching bases. V lost 2 bases and J 5 bases, leaving 16 bases between the germline ends. This CDR3 comprises 16 residues. The V gene's germline CDR1 is MNHEY and CDR2 SVGAGI. The CDR3 coding sequence is TGTGCCAGCAGTTACAGGGGATCCCCTTACGACAATGAGCAGTTCTTC. Translating gives CASSYRGSPYDNEQFF.

This clone showed up just once. This chain joins TRBV5-1 and TRBJ1-1; D remains unclear. The ends were cut back, 3 bases at V and 2 bases at J, with 8 bases in the middle. The CDR3 has 13 residues. Germline CDR1 SGHRS, CDR2 YFSETQ. The CDR3 loop reads CASSSGSNTEAFF. CDR3 DNA: TGCGCCAGCAGCTCTGGCAGTAACACTGAAGCTTTCTTT.

This chain links TRBV2 with TRBJ2-1, with TRBD1 as a possible D gene (6 bases). This CDR3 contains 16 residues. In germline, CDR1 is SNHLY, CDR2 FYNNEI. Trimming took off 5 bases at V and 7 bases at J, with 21 bases between the two ends. As DNA, the CDR3 is TGTGCCAGCAGTCGAGACAGGTCCTCCACGAGTAATGAGCAGTTCTTC. It translates to CASSRDRSSTSNEQFF.

V gene TRBV7-2 combines with J gene TRBJ1-1; 7 bases line up with TRBD1. Germline V lookup: CDR1 SGHTA, CDR2 FQGNSA. The CDR3 covers 12 residues. V trimming: 3 bases; J trimming: 7 bases; junction bases outside the gene matches: 2. The CDR3 is CASSLGQLEAFF. CDR3 sequence (DNA): TGTGCCAGCAGCTTGGGACAGCTTGAAGCTTTCTTT.

This chain joins TRBV19 and TRBJ2-3; possible D gene TRBD1, 5 bases. V was clipped by 8 bases and J by 1 base, with 16 bases between them. CDR3 length: 15 residues. Germline V gene data show CDR1 as LNHDA and CDR2 as SQIVND (reference sequence). The CDR3 DNA is TGTGCCAGTCAAGGGGCTGCAGCTGGCACAGATACGCAGTATTTT. It yields the protein CASQGAAAGTDTQYF.

This chain joins TRBV2 and TRBJ1-1; no firm D call. The CDR3 covers 14 residues. With 2 bases removed from V and 5 bases from J, the gap between germline ends came to 12 bases. Germline lookup yields CDR1 SNHLY and CDR2 FYNNEI. CDR3 region: CASSENIMGTEAFF. In DNA, the CDR3 is TGTGCCAGCAGTGAAAACATCATGGGGACTGAAGCTTTCTTT.

The rearrangement joins TRBV11-3 to TRBJ2-3; TRBD1 is a possible D gene (6 bases). V was shortened by 0 bases and J by 13 bases, with 26 bases between the two germline ends. There are 17 residues in the CDR3. Germline assignment: CDR1 SGHNT and CDR2 YENEEA. CDR3 nucleotide sequence: TGTGCCAGCAGCTTAGATCGGACAGAGACAGGACTTGCTTCTAAGTATTTT. Its protein is CASSLDRTETGLASKYF.

This sequence joins TRBV2 and TRBJ2-2; the D call may be TRBD1 or TRBD2 (6 bases each). The CDR3 contains 13 residues. Between the trimmed V and J ends, which lost 5 bases and 6 bases, there was a span of 10 bases. Germline CDR1 and CDR2: SNHLY and FYNNEI. CDR3 amino acids: CASSRGVAGELFF. CDR3 coding DNA: TGTGCCAGCAGTAGGGGGGTCGCCGGGGAGCTGTTTTTT.

J is TRBJ1-2 and V is TRBV7-3, with TRBD1 matching 9 bases. Germline CDR1 and CDR2: SGHTA and FQGTGA. Trimming removed 4 bases from V and 4 bases from J; junction bases left unmatched: 1. There are 13 residues in the CDR3. This CDR3 is CASSSGQGYGYTF. CDR3 coding DNA: TGTGCCAGCAGCTCGGGACAGGGCTATGGCTACACCTTC.

The V and J genes are TRBV11-2 and TRBJ1-2; 7 bases match TRBD1. The CDR3 contains 19 residues. CDR1 is SGHAT and CDR2 is FQNNGV in the germline V gene. V was clipped by 5 bases and J by 4 bases; unmatched bases: 22. CDR3 sequence reads: CASSPWPPGQPKGGYGYTF. The CDR3 DNA is TGTGCCAGCAGCCCCTGGCCCCCGGGACAGCCGAAAGGGGGCTATGGCTACACCTTC.

The CDR3 is CAWSVQRGLEQFF. The CDR3 coding sequence is TGTGCCTGGAGTGTACAAAGAGGGCTTGAGCAGTTCTTC. This chain connects TRBV30 to TRBJ2-1, with D possibly TRBD2 on 5 matching bases. CDR3 length equals 13 residues. Germline V gene lookup returns CDR1 GTSNPN and CDR2 SVGIG (reference sequence). V was trimmed by 0 bases and J by 9 bases, leaving 12 bases between them. Full variable domain (remainder filled in from reference TRBV30 and TRBJ2-1): SQTIHQWPATLVQPVGSPLSLECTVEGTSNPNLYWYRQAAGRGLQLLFYSVGIGQISSEVPQNLSASRPQDRQFILSSKKLLLSDSGFYLCAWSVQRGLEQFFGPGTRLTVL.

The J gene is TRBJ2-7, the V gene TRBV15; a weak D match, TRBD2 (5 bases). CDR3 length equals 16 residues. With 0 bases removed from V and 0 bases from J, the gap between germline ends came to 12 bases. The germline V gene has CDR1 LNHNV and CDR2 YYDKDF (reference sequence). CDR3 amino acids: CATSRDGVLSSYEQYF. In DNA, the CDR3 is TGTGCCACCAGCAGAGACGGGGTTTTGAGCTCCTACGAGCAGTACTTC.

V and J are TRBV5-5 and TRBJ1-1; D is undetermined. In germline, CDR1 is SGHKS, CDR2 YYEKEE (reference sequence). The CDR3 is 15 amino acids. Trimming left V 0 bases short and J 1 base short, with 10 bases between. The CDR3 sequence: CASSLDGRKNTEAFF. CDR3 in DNA: TGTGCCAGCAGCTTGGATGGTCGGAAGAACACTGAAGCTTTCTTT.

CDR3 in DNA: TGTGCCAGCAGTTATCAACGGAACAAAAACATTCAGTACTTC. Its translation: CASSYQRNKNIQYF. This chain links TRBV6-6 with TRBJ2-4; D call uncertain. V lost 3 bases and J lost 3, with 9 bases in between. The CDR3 runs to 14 residues. Germline CDR1 MNHNY, CDR2 SVGAGI (reference sequence).

This chain connects TRBV7-9 to TRBJ1-2; TRBD1 matches 9 bases. The CDR3 has 16 residues. J gave up 8 bases and V 4 bases, and 14 bases lay outside the gene matches. Germline CDR1 SEHNR, CDR2 FQNEAQ (reference sequence). CDR3 residues: CASSYSSGTGRNGYTF. The CDR3 DNA follows: TGTGCCAGCAGCTACTCATCCGGGACAGGGAGGAACGGCTACACCTTC.

This chain joins TRBV6-1 and TRBJ1-5; D not resolved. This CDR3 contains 16 residues. The ends were cut back, 2 bases at V and 1 base at J, with 12 bases in the middle. Germline V gene data show CDR1 as MNHNS and CDR2 as SASEGT. DNA of the CDR3: TGTGCCAGCAGTGAAACTCGGACTCTAAGCAATCAGCCCCAGCATTTT. This translates into CASSETRTLSNQPQHF.

V gene TRBV28 combines with J gene TRBJ1-3, with 8 bases identical to TRBD1. This CDR3 is 14 amino acids long. Germline V gene data show CDR1 as MDHEN and CDR2 as SYDVKM. V trimming: 4 bases; J trimming: 4 bases; junction bases outside the gene matches: 3. The CDR3, as DNA: TGTGCCAGCAGTTCACAGGGGGGAGGAAACACCATATATTTT. It yields the protein CASSSQGGGNTIYF.

The CDR3 region has the DNA TGCGCCAGCAGCTTGACAGGGCAAGAGCAGTACTTC. Amino acids: CASSLTGQEQYF. This rearrangement joins TRBV5-1 to TRBJ2-7; D might be TRBD1 (6 bases). The germline gives CDR1 SGHRS, CDR2 YFSETQ. The CDR3 is 12 amino acids. The V and J ends lost 1 base and 7 bases respectively, with 9 bases between them.

The chain has TRBV5-4 and TRBJ2-2; 11 bases fit TRBD1. The trim removed 1 base at V and 6 bases at J, leaving 5 bases unmatched. Per germline, CDR1 SGHNT and CDR2 YYREEE (reference sequence). The CDR3 length is 16 residues. The CDR3 nucleotides are TGTGCCAGCAGCTTGAGTGGGACAGGGGGGGCCGGGGAGCTGTTTTTT. This encodes CASSLSGTGGAGELFF.

The J gene is TRBJ1-2, the V gene TRBV7-2, with no clear D. Germline V lookup: CDR1 SGHTA, CDR2 FQGNSA. This CDR3 contains 15 residues. V gave up 6 bases and J gave up 3 bases, with 17 bases separating them. This chain's CDR3 is CASSLTSAGYYGYTF. In DNA form, the CDR3 reads TGTGCCAGCAGTCTCACATCGGCGGGTTACTATGGCTACACCTTC.

J is TRBJ2-1 and V is TRBV21-1; TRBD1 is the table's D call and was not checked against the DNA. TRBV21-1 is annotated as a pseudogene. CDR3 size: 17 residues. CDR3 in DNA: TGTGCCAGCAGCCTACGGCCGGACAGGGGGCTCGGAAATGAGCAGTTCTTC. Its translation: CASSLRPDRGLGNEQFF.

The gene calls are TRBV9 and TRBJ1-5; 7 positions agree with TRBD1. This CDR3 has 15 residues. Per the germline V gene, CDR1 is SGDLS and CDR2 is YYNGEE. J lost 4 bases, V lost 0 bases, and 4 bases had no gene match. The CDR3 reads CASSVGTGRNQPQHF. The CDR3 bases are TGTGCCAGCAGCGTAGGGACAGGAAGGAATCAGCCCCAGCATTTT.

Comments on this clone: At the DNA level, this CDR3 is encoded by other sequences in the same sample as well. The J gene is TRBJ2-7, the V gene TRBV20-1, with unresolved D. In germline, CDR1 is DFQATT, CDR2 SNEGSKA (reference sequence). V lost 3 bases and J lost 4, with 4 bases in between. The CDR3 spans 10 residues. CDR3 nucleotides: TGCAGTGCTAGGTCATACGAGCAGTACTTC. Protein sequence: CSARSYEQYF.

The chain is built from TRBV4-1 and TRBJ1-1; possible D gene TRBD1, 5 bases. The V gene's germline CDR1 is MGHRA and CDR2 YSYEKL. The V gene lost 1 base and the J gene lost 1 base, with 19 bases spanning the gap. The CDR3 is 18 residues long. The CDR3 is CASSQAGTIIEGNTEAFF. CDR3 DNA: TGCGCCAGCAGCCAAGCTGGGACCATAATAGAGGGGAACACTGAAGCTTTCTTT.

The V call is TRBV20-1, the J call TRBJ2-5; D is unclear. Deletions cut 0 bases from V and 5 bases from J, with 4 bases between. This CDR3 comprises 11 residues. CDR1 DFQATT and CDR2 SNEGSKA come from the germline V gene (reference sequence). The CDR3 coding sequence is TGCAGTGCTAGAGATTTGGAGACCCAGTACTTC. Translating it yields CSARDLETQYF.